A selection of T cell receptor beta chains follows, all from one sample in a study of T cells in Graves' hyperthyroidism and ophthalmopathy. TCRdb independently ran MiXCR on the multiplex PCR reads; one entry per CDR3 protein. The repertoire includes fewer than 450,000 distinct CDR3 sequences, roughly 18% of them detected once, and about 38% sits in the top ten. Sequenced material: blood. These receptors were collected from a man aged 18 to 35 with Graves' ophthalmopathy. Both conserved end residues are part of each CDR3. A D gene is named only where the DNA matches it firmly. Part of the rows lack a size; the others show once, few, many or a class for expanded clones.

size	V	J	D	CDR3	DNA
many	TRBV27	TRBJ1-6	.	CASSFGYSYNSPLHF	TGTGCCAGCAGTTTTGGTTACTCCTATAATTCACCCCTCCACTTT
many	TRBV3-1	TRBJ1-1	.	CASSLTDQAFF	TGTGCCAGCAGCCTGACCGACCAAGCTTTCTTT
.	TRBV7-8	TRBJ2-5	TRBD1	CASSLTGVFVEETQYF	TGTGCCAGCAGCTTAACAGGGGTGTTTGTGGAAGAGACCCAGTACTTC
few	TRBV7-6	TRBJ2-5	TRBD1	CASSLYETETGPRETQYF	TGTGCCAGCAGCTTATATGAGACGGAGACAGGGCCCCGAGAGACCCAGTACTTC
.	TRBV4-1	TRBJ2-4	.	CASSQDFPGENIQYF	TGCGCCAGCAGCCAAGATTTTCCAGGGGAAAACATTCAGTACTTC
few	TRBV29-1	TRBJ2-2	.	CSVGDMRAGELFF	TGCAGCGTGGGGGATATGCGGGCCGGGGAGCTGTTTTTT
.	TRBV19	TRBJ2-3	.	CASSFATISTDTQYF	TGTGCCAGTAGTTTCGCGACGATTAGCACAGATACGCAGTATTTT
.	TRBV12-3/TRBV12-4	TRBJ1-1	TRBD1	CASSHRDRLFEEAFF	TGTGCCAGCAGCCACCGGGACAGGTTATTTGAAGAAGCTTTCTTT
many	TRBV2	TRBJ1-1	TRBD1	CASSLTTGGGTEAFF	TGTGCCAGCAGCCTAACCACAGGGGGCGGGACTGAAGCTTTCTTT
.	TRBV2	TRBJ2-7	TRBD2	CASSEMLREPYEQYF	TGTGCCAGCAGTGAGATGCTGCGGGAGCCCTACGAGCAGTACTTC
many	TRBV3-1	TRBJ2-7	.	CASSPGTDRVEQYF	TGTGCCAGCAGCCCCGGGACCGACCGTGTGGAGCAGTACTTC
few	TRBV12-3/TRBV12-4	TRBJ2-5	TRBD1	CASSTGEETQYF	TGTGCCAGCAGCACAGGGGAGGAGACCCAGTACTTC
.	TRBV11-2	TRBJ2-5	.	CASSPPLGYQETQYF	TGTGCCAGCAGCCCTCCCCTCGGGTACCAAGAGACCCAGTACTTC
.	TRBV6-1	TRBJ1-4	.	CASSEREHHPEGLFF	TGTGCCAGCAGTGAACGAGAACACCATCCCGAAGGACTGTTTTTT
many	TRBV28	TRBJ1-4	.	CASSLEGSRGKLFF	TGTGCCAGCAGTTTGGAAGGGAGCCGAGGAAAACTGTTTTTT
.	TRBV19	TRBJ1-1	.	CASSSWGDTEAFF	TGTGCCAGTAGTTCATGGGGGGACACTGAAGCTTTCTTT
.	TRBV6-5	TRBJ2-7	TRBD1	CASSYSYGTGDEQYF	TGTGCCAGCAGTTACTCATACGGTACAGGGGACGAGCAGTACTTC
.	TRBV20-1	TRBJ1-4	TRBD1	CSATGDIFSEKLFF	TGCAGTGCAACAGGGGACATTTTTTCTGAAAAACTGTTTTTT
many	TRBV7-8	TRBJ2-2	.	CASSLDGALAGELFF	TGTGCCAGCAGCTTAGATGGGGCGTTGGCCGGGGAGCTGTTTTTT
many	TRBV5-1	TRBJ2-7	.	CASRPMGTVTYEQYF	TGCGCCAGCAGACCAATGGGGACTGTGACCTACGAGCAGTACTTC
few	TRBV10-3	TRBJ2-1	.	CAISEDLDEQFF	TGTGCCATCAGTGAGGATCTGGATGAGCAGTTCTTC
many	TRBV5-1	TRBJ1-1	.	CASSFPAGTEAFF	TGCGCCAGCAGCTTTCCCGCGGGAACTGAAGCTTTCTTT
.	TRBV27	TRBJ1-1	.	CASSPYRGGLEAFF	TGTGCCAGCAGTCCTTATAGGGGGGGTCTTGAAGCTTTCTTT
few	TRBV10-1	TRBJ1-1	.	CASRPNGGLNTEAFF	TGCGCCAGCAGACCCAACGGGGGACTGAACACTGAAGCTTTCTTT
once	TRBV6-1	TRBJ2-7	.	CASGGERYF	TGTGCCAGCGGGGGAGAGCGGTACTTC
many	TRBV20-1	TRBJ1-1	.	CSARSGVNTEAFF	TGCAGTGCTAGATCCGGGGTTAACACTGAAGCTTTCTTT
.	TRBV5-4	TRBJ2-3	.	CASNDYRGPKGADTQYF	TGTGCCAGCAACGACTACCGGGGTCCCAAGGGGGCAGATACGCAGTATTTT
few	TRBV5-1	TRBJ1-6	TRBD1	CASSGGTGGLSSYNSPLHF	TGCGCCAGCAGCGGCGGGACAGGGGGTTTGAGCTCCTATAATTCACCCCTCCACTTT